The next 20 T cell receptor beta chains were all read from a single sample in a study of T cell responses to AZD1222 COVID-19 vaccine. Repertoires were generated with immunoSEQ multiplex PCR, while TCRdb's copy carries only in-frame clones and drops some. The sample yields about 120,000 clones, 85% to 90% seen once. The sample in question was peripheral blood, obtained on day 0 of AZD1222 vaccination. The receptors were sampled from an adult in good health.

V usage is TRBV9 and J usage is TRBJ1-1, with TRBD1 as a possible D gene (5 bases). V dropped 3 bases and J dropped 6 bases, with 21 bases sitting between them. The germline V gene has CDR1 SGDLS and CDR2 YYNGEE. This CDR3 is 16 amino acids long. This CDR3 reads CASSARSTFDSPEAFF. CDR3 nucleotide sequence: TGTGCCAGCAGCGCCAGATCCACCTTCGACAGTCCTGAAGCTTTCTTT. Drawing the rest from reference TRBV9 and TRBJ1-1, the complete variable domain is DSGVTQTPKHLITATGQRVTLRCSPRSGDLSVYWYQQSLDQGLQFLIQYYNGEERAKGNILERFSAQQFPDLHSELNLSSLELGDSALYFCASSARSTFDSPEAFFGQGTRLTVV.

The table lists this clone with a count of one. V is TRBV6-2 or TRBV6-3 and J is TRBJ2-1, with 8 bases aligning to TRBD1. The length of the CDR3 is 18 residues. Germline V CDR1 and CDR2: MNHEY, SVGEGT. V was clipped by 5 bases and J by 5 bases; unmatched bases: 17. Here the CDR3 reads CASSNRRGTGGKHNEQFF. The DNA for the CDR3 is TGTGCCAGCAGTAACCGAAGGGGCACAGGGGGGAAACACAATGAGCAGTTCTTC.

This clone was seen a single time. V and J are TRBV7-3 and TRBJ2-1; 8 bases fit TRBD1. The CDR3 is 16 amino acids. V was pared by 5 bases and J by 0 bases, with 6 bases of the junction left unmatched. The V gene's germline CDR1 is SGHTA and CDR2 FQGTGA. CDR3 protein: CASSLGQGSSYNEQFF. The CDR3, as DNA: TGTGCCAGCAGCCTTGGACAGGGAAGCTCCTACAATGAGCAGTTCTTC.

Note on this clone: A read error is possible here, since a much larger clone lies one base away. Other DNA sequences in this sample translate to the same CDR3. This chain connects TRBV11-2 to TRBJ1-1; D is unclear. Looked up from germline, CDR1 is SGHAT and CDR2 is FQNNGV. The CDR3 has 12 residues. Trimming left V 2 bases short and J 1 base short, with 2 bases between. The CDR3: CASSLQNTEAFF. The CDR3 nucleotides read TGTGCCAGCAGCTTACAGAACACTGAAGCTTTCTTT.

This chain uses TRBV21-1 with TRBJ1-5. TRBV21-1 is given as a pseudogene. The CDR3 consists of 12 residues. The CDR3 protein is CASSSRDAPQHF. In DNA, the CDR3 is TGTGCCAGCAGCTCTCGGGACGCTCCCCAGCATTTT.

For the CDR3, the DNA is TGTGCCAGCAGCTTAGTCTATTCGGGGGAAGATACGCAGTATTTT. This translates into CASSLVYSGEDTQYF. The chain is built from TRBV7-2 and TRBJ2-3; D may be TRBD2 (6 bases). Trimming took 1 base from V and 5 from J, leaving 13 bases between them. Germline CDR1 is SGHTA and CDR2 is FQGNSA. This CDR3 has 15 residues.

The chain is built from TRBV6-5 and TRBJ1-4; perhaps TRBD1 as D (6 bases). The CDR3 runs to 15 residues. V was pared by 6 bases and J by 4 bases, with 15 bases between. The germline CDR1 and CDR2 sequences are MNHEY and SVGAGI. The CDR3 nucleotides read TGTGCCAGCAGATTGACAGGCAGTATTAATGAAAAACTGTTTTTT. It yields the protein CASRLTGSINEKLFF.

This clone was seen only once. The V gene is TRBV5-1, the J gene TRBJ2-3; D gene uncertain. The V and J ends lost 1 base and 3 bases respectively, with 6 bases between them. The CDR3 loop spans 13 amino acids. CDR1 is SGHRS, CDR2 YFSETQ, per germline. CDR3 region: CASSLTVTDTQYF. The CDR3 DNA reads TGCGCCAGCAGCTTGACGGTGACAGATACGCAGTATTTT. The whole variable domain, remainder taken from reference TRBV5-1 and TRBJ2-3, is KAGVTQTPRYLIKTRGQQVTLSCSPISGHRSVSWYQQTPGQGLQFLFEYFSETQRNKGNFPGRFSGRQFSNSRSEMNVSTLELGDSALYLCASSLTVTDTQYFGPGTRLTVL.

This chain connects TRBV6-5 to TRBJ1-5; tentatively, D is TRBD1 (6 bases). The germline gives CDR1 MNHEY, CDR2 SVGAGI. CDR3 size: 15 residues. V was pared by 6 bases and J by 1 base, with 13 bases between. The DNA for the CDR3 is TGTGCCAGCAGGCGGACTCAGGGGAGCAATCAGCCCCAGCATTTT. Encoded protein: CASRRTQGSNQPQHF.

The chain recombines TRBV5-1 with TRBJ2-7; the D is unclear. Per germline, CDR1 SGHRS and CDR2 YFSETQ. This CDR3 has 13 residues. Trimming left V 3 bases short and J 1 base short, with 8 bases between. The CDR3 DNA reads TGCGCCAGCAGCTCGTTTGGATCCTACGAGCAGTACTTC. Translating it yields CASSSFGSYEQYF.

This clone is categorized as medium-sized. V and J are TRBV29-1 and TRBJ2-7; D not resolved. CDR1 SQVTM and CDR2 ANQGSEA come from the germline V gene. V lost 3 bases to trimming and J lost 4 bases, with 10 bases between them. This CDR3 has 12 amino acids. The CDR3, as DNA: TGCAGCGTTGAGAACGACGTATACGAGCAGTACTTC. It codes for CSVENDVYEQYF.

The rearrangement uses TRBV11-2 and TRBJ1-1; D remains ambiguous. In germline, CDR1 is SGHAT, CDR2 FQNNGV. The CDR3 contains 15 residues. The germline V and J ends were trimmed by 1 base and 7 bases, with 16 bases remaining between them. CDR3: CASSLGVGVVVEAFF. DNA for the CDR3: TGTGCCAGCAGCTTAGGGGTCGGGGTCGTGGTTGAAGCTTTCTTT.

This rearrangement joins TRBV19 to TRBJ1-2, with a tentative D call TRBD1 (6 bases). V was pared by 7 bases and J by 6 bases, with 12 bases between. Germline lookup yields CDR1 LNHDA and CDR2 SQIVND (reference sequence). This CDR3 contains 12 residues. CDR3 DNA sequence: TGTGCCAGTACGAGGGGGGTGAATGGCTACACCTTC. Amino acid sequence: CASTRGVNGYTF.

The CDR3 bases are TGTGCCAGCAGTGGGGACCCTAATGAAAAACTGTTTTTT. It yields the protein CASSGDPNEKLFF. This chain connects TRBV28 to TRBJ1-4; tentatively, D is TRBD1 (5 bases). CDR1 and CDR2 from the germline V gene are MDHEN and SYDVKM. This CDR3 has 13 residues. Deletions cut 5 bases from V and 3 bases from J, with 7 bases between.

The chain is built from TRBV14 and TRBJ1-2; unclear D gene. The ends were cut back, 4 bases at V and 8 bases at J, with 14 bases in the middle. The V gene's germline CDR1 is SGHDN and CDR2 FVKESK. CDR3 length: 13 residues. CDR3 residues: CASSLWGGGGYTF. CDR3 DNA sequence: TGTGCCAGCAGCCTCTGGGGAGGCGGAGGCTACACCTTC.

V usage is TRBV9 and J usage is TRBJ2-1, with 12 positions matching TRBD2. Germline-derived CDR1 and CDR2 are SGDLS and YYNGEE. Trimming took 4 bases from V and 9 from J; bases not matched to a gene: 17. This CDR3 has 18 amino acids. CDR3 nucleotide sequence: TGTGCCAGCAGCCCTCACAAGGGGCTAGCGGGGGGGCTCCTTGAGCAGTTCTTC. The encoded protein is CASSPHKGLAGGLLEQFF.

The chain is built from TRBV6-4 and TRBJ2-2, with 11 bases that match TRBD1. Trimming cost V 4 bases and J 3 bases; bases outside gene matches: 1. Germline CDR1 and CDR2: MRHNA and SNTAGT. This CDR3 comprises 15 residues. CDR3 nucleotides: TGTGCCAGCAGTGGGACAGGGGGCGACACCGGGGAGCTGTTTTTT. It yields the protein CASSGTGGDTGELFF.

This chain uses TRBV29-1 with TRBJ1-5, with D maybe TRBD1 (5 bases). From germline, CDR1 is SQVTM and CDR2 ANQGSEA. This CDR3 region has 13 residues. Between the trimmed V and J ends, which lost 7 bases and 6 bases, there was a span of 16 bases. CDR3 in amino acids: CSAREFESQPQHF. CDR3 coding DNA: TGCAGCGCCAGGGAATTCGAAAGTCAGCCCCAGCATTTT.

The chain is built from TRBV9 and TRBJ2-1, with 7 bases aligning to TRBD1. CDR1 and CDR2 (germline): SGDLS, YYNGEE. The CDR3 is made up of 15 amino acids. Losses at the gene ends were 2 bases for V and 5 bases for J; bases not matched to a gene: 7. CDR3 region: CASSVAQTGNNEQFF. CDR3 DNA sequence: TGTGCCAGCAGCGTTGCTCAGACAGGGAACAATGAGCAGTTCTTC.

This chain links TRBV9 with TRBJ1-6; TRBD1 is a possible D gene (5 bases). Germline values: CDR1 SGDLS, CDR2 YYNGEE. This CDR3 is built from 14 residues. V was shortened by 0 bases and J by 10 bases, with 11 bases between the two germline ends. The CDR3 DNA is TGTGCCAGCAGCGTAGCCCAGGGCGAATCACCCCTCCACTTT. Its protein product is CASSVAQGESPLHF.